This T cell receptor (beta chain) was retrieved from a study of blood T cell repertoires in COVID-19. About the research overall: Researchers got acute and convalescent COVID-19 samples from the United States, Italy and Spain. PBMCs, B-cell-depleted T cells, or T cells provided the cDNA or gDNA that made up the material.

As handled by the study authors: Reference gene primer amplification yielded estimated nucleated cell counts. Sequencing used immunoSEQ multiplex PCR; TCRdb keeps in-frame clones, though not all of them. V, J and clone size are those of that table, while D and trimming were read from the DNA. This table has around 100,000 clones, roughly 80% appearing once. V was clipped by 1 base and J by 10 bases; unmatched bases: 8. The length of the CDR3 is 14 residues. Germline V gene sequence: CDR1 SGHDN, CDR2 FVKESK. The sequencing sample was made of peripheral blood. This chain joins TRBV14 and TRBJ1-1; 8 positions match TRBD1. This TCR derives from a man between 60 and 75 years old with acute or convalescent COVID-19. The CDR3 DNA is TGTGCCAGCAGCCAAGTTGGGCAGGGGGCGAGAGCTTTCTTT. Protein: CASSQVGQGARAFF.